Listed here is a single T cell receptor beta chain. The target antigen is unknown. CDR3 length: 13 residues. The germline gives CDR1 GTSNPN, CDR2 SVGIG (reference sequence). V shed 7 bases and J 6 bases; nucleotides not matched to a gene: 6. The study ran its PCR with 60 Vbeta and 13 Jbeta primers. Sequencing was performed with immunoSEQ multiplex PCR; in TCRdb, only in-frame clones are kept and a portion is missing. The data show approximately 170,000 clones, roughly four fifths seen once. The data belong to a study of cytomegalovirus exposure and HLA in healthy donors. Study-level points and caveats: Later analysis associated a missense DCLRE1C variant with TCR beta V- and J-gene trimming. Donors belonging to an Asian-associated ancestry cluster reportedly showed fewer N-insertions in productive TCRs than the roughly 670-donor mean, according to what a later analysis found. A later analysis showed that HLA-associated TCR beta chains had undergone more clonal expansion than equally common others. Presence/absence analyses assumed roughly uniform sequencing depth across donors.

The sequencing input was PBMCs. V gene TRBV30 combines with J gene TRBJ1-5; 10 nucleotides line up with TRBD1. The clonotype comes from a man aged 50-59 years in good health and CMV-seropositive. CDR3 sequence: CASSRQGAQPQHF. For the CDR3, the DNA is TGTGCCTCTTCCCGACAGGGGGCTCAGCCCCAGCATTTT.